Sequencing of this T cell receptor beta chain was carried out in a study of T cells in Graves' hyperthyroidism and ophthalmopathy. Amplification yielded TCR beta CDR3 regions, with RNA transcripts as the source. HTBI primers drove first-round RT-PCR of the TCR CDR3. TCRdb independently ran MiXCR on the multiplex PCR reads; one entry per CDR3 protein. This table holds about 200,000 distinct CDR3 sequences, less than 20% found once. Stable disease denoted Graves' hyperthyroidism without ophthalmopathy progression within 18 months. The V gene lost 8 bases and the J gene lost 0 bases, with 13 bases spanning the gap. This CDR3 region has 13 residues. Germline V gene data show CDR1 as SQVTM and CDR2 as ANQGSEA. Concerning this clonotype: A read error may explain this, as a much larger clone is one base away.

The sample comprised blood. The clonotype comes from a woman in her 50s with Graves' hyperthyroidism. The rearrangement joins TRBV29-1 to TRBJ1-1; D remains unclear. The CDR3 reads CSRKETVNTEAFF. In nucleotides, the CDR3 is TGCAGCAGGAAGGAAACAGTGAACACTGAAGCTTTCTTT.